The T cell receptor (beta chain) described here comes from a study of cytomegalovirus exposure and HLA in healthy donors. TCRdb keeps only in-frame clones here, not all; method: immunoSEQ multiplex PCR. The data contain under 70,000 clones, 80% to 90% of them singletons. Trimming removed 6 bases from V and 4 bases from J; junction bases left unmatched: 4. There are 12 residues in the CDR3. Germline V gives CDR1 SQVTM, CDR2 ANQGSEA. Donors were drawn from the roughly 110-subject validation cohort, separate from the 666-subject first cohort. Findings of the study overall: Most observed TCR sequences were rare, whereas some public TCRs were detected in many donors. Investigators reported about 160 TCR beta chains as tied to cytomegalovirus.

Points on this clone: Antigen unknown.

The chain combines TRBV29-1 with TRBJ2-3, with TRBD1 matching over 7 bases. The receptor was isolated from a woman between 18 and 29 years old in good health and CMV-seronegative. The material sequenced was PBMCs. In DNA form, the CDR3 reads TGCAGCGTCGACAGGGTTGCAGATACGCAGTATTTT. Its translation: CSVDRVADTQYF.